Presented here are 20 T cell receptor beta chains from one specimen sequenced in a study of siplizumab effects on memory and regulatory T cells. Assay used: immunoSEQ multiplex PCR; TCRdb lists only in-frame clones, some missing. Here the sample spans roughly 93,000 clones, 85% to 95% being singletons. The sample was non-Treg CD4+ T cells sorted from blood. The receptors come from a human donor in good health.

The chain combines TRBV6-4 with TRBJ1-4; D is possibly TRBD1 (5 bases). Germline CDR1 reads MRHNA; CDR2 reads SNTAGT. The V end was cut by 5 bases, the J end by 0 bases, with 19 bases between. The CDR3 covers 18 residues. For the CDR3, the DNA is TGTGCCAGCAGTTGGGGCCGCTATAATATCGCAACTAATGAAAAACTGTTTTTT. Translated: CASSWGRYNIATNEKLFF.

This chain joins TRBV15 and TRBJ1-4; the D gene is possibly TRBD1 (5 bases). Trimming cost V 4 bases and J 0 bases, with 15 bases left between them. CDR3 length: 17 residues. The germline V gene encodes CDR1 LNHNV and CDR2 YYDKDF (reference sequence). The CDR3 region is CATSKEGSRATNEKLFF. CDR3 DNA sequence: TGTGCCACCAGCAAAGAGGGGAGCCGTGCAACTAATGAAAAACTGTTTTTT. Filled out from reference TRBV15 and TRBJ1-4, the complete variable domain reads DAMVIQNPRYQVTQFGKPVTLSCSQTLNHNVMYWYQQKSSQAPKLLFHYYDKDFNNEADTPDNFQSRRPNTSFCFLDIRSPGLGDTAMYLCATSKEGSRATNEKLFFGSGTQLSVL.

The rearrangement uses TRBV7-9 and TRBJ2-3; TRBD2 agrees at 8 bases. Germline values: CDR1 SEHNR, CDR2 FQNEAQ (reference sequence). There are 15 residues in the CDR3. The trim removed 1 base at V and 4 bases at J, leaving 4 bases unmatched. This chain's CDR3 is CASSLVETSADTQYF. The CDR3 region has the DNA TGTGCCAGCAGCTTAGTCGAGACTAGCGCAGATACGCAGTATTTT.

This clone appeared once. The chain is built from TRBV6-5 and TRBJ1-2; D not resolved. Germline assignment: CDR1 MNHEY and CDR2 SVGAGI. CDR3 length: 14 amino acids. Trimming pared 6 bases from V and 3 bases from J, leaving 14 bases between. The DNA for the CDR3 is TGTGCCAGCAGCGGCCCGGGCAGACACTATGGCTACACCTTC. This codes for CASSGPGRHYGYTF.

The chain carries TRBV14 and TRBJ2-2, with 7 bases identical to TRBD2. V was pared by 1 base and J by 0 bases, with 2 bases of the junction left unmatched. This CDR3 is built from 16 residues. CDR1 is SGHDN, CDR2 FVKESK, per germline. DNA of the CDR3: TGTGCCAGCAGCCAAGTTCGGGGGGCGAACACCGGGGAGCTGTTTTTT. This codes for CASSQVRGANTGELFF.

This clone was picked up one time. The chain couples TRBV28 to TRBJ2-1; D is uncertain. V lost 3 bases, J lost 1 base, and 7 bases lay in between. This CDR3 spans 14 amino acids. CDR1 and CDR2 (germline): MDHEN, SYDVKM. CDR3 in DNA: TGTGCCAGCAGTTTTTTGGGGTCCTACAATGAGCAGTTCTTC. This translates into CASSFLGSYNEQFF.

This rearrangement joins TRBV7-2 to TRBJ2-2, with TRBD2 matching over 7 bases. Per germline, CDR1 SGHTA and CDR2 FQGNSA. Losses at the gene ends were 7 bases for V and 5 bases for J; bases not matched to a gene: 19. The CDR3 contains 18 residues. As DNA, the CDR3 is TGTGCCAGCACCCTACAAACCCGCCTAGCGGAGGGGACCGGGGAGCTGTTTTTT. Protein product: CASTLQTRLAEGTGELFF.

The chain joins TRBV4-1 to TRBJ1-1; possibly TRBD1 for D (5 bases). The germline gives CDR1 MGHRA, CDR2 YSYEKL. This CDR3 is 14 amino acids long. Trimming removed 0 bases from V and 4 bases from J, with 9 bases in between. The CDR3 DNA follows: TGCGCCAGCAGCCAAGAGTCGGGGGTCACTGAAGCTTTCTTT. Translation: CASSQESGVTEAFF.

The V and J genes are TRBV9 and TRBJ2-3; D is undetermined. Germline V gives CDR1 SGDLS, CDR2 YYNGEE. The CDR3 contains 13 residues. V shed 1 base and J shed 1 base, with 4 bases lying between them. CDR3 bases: TGTGCCAGCAGCGTAATGGGCACAGATACGCAGTATTTT. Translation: CASSVMGTDTQYF.

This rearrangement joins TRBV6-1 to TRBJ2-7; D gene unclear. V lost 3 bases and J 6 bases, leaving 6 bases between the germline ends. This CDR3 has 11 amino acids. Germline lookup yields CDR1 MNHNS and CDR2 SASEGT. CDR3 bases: TGTGCCAGCAGTGATTGGAGCGAGCAGTACTTC. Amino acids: CASSDWSEQYF.

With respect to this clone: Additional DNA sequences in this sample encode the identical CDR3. The CDR3 spells CASRRDYQETQYF. CDR3 nucleotides: TGTGCCAGCAGAAGGGACTACCAAGAGACCCAGTACTTC. J is TRBJ2-5 and V is TRBV2, with D maybe TRBD2 (6 bases). V was cut by 6 bases and J by 0 bases, with 8 bases left in between. CDR1 and CDR2 (germline): SNHLY, FYNNEI. The CDR3 is 13 amino acids.

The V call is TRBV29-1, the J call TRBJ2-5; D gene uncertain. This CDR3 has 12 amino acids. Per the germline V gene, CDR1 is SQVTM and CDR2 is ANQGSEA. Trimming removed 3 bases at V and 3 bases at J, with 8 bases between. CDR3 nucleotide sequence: TGCAGCGTTGACCTCGGAGAAGAGACCCAGTACTTC. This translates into CSVDLGEETQYF.

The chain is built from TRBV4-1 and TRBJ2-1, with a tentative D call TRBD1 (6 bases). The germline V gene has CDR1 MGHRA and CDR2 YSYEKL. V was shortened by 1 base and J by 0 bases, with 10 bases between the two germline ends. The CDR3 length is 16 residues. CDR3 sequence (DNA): TGCGCCAGCAGCCAAGGCGACAGGAGCTCCTACAATGAGCAGTTCTTC. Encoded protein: CASSQGDRSSYNEQFF.

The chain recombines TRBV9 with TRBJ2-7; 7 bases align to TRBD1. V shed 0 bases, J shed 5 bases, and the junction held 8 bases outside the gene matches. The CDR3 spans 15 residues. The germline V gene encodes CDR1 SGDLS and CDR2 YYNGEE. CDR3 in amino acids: CASSVATGIMDEQYF. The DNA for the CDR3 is TGTGCCAGCAGCGTAGCGACAGGGATTATGGACGAGCAGTACTTC. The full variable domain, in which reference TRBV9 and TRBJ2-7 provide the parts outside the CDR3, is DSGVTQTPKHLITATGQRVTLRCSPRSGDLSVYWYQQSLDQGLQFLIQYYNGEERAKGNILERFSAQQFPDLHSELNLSSLELGDSALYFCASSVATGIMDEQYFGPGTRLTVT.

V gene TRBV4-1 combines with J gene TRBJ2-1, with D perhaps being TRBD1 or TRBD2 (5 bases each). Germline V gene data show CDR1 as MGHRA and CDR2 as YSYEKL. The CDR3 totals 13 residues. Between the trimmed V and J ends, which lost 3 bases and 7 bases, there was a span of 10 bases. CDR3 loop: CASSHRDGNEQFF. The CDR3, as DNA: TGCGCCAGCAGCCACAGGGACGGGAATGAGCAGTTCTTC.

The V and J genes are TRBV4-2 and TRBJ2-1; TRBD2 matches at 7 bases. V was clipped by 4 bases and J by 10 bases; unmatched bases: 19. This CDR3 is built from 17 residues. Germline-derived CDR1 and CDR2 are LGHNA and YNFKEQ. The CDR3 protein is CASSRLGGGHNSQEQFF. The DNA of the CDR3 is TGTGCCAGCAGCCGTCTGGGGGGAGGGCATAATTCACAGGAGCAGTTCTTC.

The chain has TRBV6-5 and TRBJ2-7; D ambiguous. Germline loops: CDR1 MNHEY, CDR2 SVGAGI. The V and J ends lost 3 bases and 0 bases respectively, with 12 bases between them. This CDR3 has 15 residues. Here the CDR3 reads CASSYERGISYEQYF. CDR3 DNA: TGTGCCAGCAGTTATGAACGAGGTATCTCCTACGAGCAGTACTTC.

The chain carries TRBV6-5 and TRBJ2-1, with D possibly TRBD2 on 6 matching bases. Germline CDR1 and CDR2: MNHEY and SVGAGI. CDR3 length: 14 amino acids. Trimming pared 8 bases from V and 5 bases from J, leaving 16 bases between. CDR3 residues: CASGRDWRHNEQFF. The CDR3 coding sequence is TGTGCCAGCGGGCGGGACTGGCGTCACAATGAGCAGTTCTTC.

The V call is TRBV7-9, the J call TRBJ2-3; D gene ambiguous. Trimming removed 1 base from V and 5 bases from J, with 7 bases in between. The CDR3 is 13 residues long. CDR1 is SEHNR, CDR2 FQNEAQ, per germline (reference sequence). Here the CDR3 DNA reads TGTGCCAGCAGCTTAGAAGCCCTAGATACGCAGTATTTT. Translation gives CASSLEALDTQYF.

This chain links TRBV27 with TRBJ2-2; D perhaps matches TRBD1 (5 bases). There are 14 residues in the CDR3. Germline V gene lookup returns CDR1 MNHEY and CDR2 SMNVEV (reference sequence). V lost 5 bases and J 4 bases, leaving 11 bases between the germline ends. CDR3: CASSTSRGTGELFF. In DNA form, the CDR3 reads TGTGCCAGCAGTACCTCAAGGGGCACCGGGGAGCTGTTTTTT.